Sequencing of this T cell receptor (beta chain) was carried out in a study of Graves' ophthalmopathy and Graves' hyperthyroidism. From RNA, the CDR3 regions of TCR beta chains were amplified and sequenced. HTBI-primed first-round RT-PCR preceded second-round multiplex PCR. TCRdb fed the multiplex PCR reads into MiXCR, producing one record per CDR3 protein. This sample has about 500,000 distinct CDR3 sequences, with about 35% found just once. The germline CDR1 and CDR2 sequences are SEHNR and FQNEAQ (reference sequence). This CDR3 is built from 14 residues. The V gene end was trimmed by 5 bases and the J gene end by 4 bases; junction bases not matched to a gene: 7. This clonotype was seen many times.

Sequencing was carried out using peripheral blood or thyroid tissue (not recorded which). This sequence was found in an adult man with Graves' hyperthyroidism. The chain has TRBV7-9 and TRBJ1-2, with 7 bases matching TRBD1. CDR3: CASSLSGQSYGYTF. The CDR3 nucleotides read TGTGCCAGCAGCCTATCGGGACAGAGCTATGGCTACACCTTC.